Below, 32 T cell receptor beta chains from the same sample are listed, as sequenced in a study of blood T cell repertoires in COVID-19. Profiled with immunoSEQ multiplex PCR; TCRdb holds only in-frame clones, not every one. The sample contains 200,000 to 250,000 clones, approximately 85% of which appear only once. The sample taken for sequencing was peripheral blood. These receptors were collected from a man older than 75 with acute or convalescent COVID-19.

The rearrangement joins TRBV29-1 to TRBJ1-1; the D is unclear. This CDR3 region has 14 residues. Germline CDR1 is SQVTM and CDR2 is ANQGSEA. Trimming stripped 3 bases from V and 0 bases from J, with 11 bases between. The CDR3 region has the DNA TGCAGCGTTGATGTGACGGGGTTGAACACTGAAGCTTTCTTT. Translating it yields CSVDVTGLNTEAFF.

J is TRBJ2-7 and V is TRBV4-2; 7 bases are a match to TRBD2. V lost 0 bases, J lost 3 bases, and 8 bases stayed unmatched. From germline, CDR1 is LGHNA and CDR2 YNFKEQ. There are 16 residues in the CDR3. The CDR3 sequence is CASSQERSSGGYEQYF. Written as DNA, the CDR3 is TGTGCCAGCAGCCAAGAGAGATCTAGCGGAGGCTACGAGCAGTACTTC.

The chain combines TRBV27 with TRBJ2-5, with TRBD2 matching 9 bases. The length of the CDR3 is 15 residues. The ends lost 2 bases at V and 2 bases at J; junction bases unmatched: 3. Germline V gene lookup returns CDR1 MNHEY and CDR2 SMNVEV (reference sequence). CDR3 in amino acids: CASSLAGGGQETQYF. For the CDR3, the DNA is TGTGCCAGCAGTTTAGCGGGAGGGGGGCAAGAGACCCAGTACTTC.

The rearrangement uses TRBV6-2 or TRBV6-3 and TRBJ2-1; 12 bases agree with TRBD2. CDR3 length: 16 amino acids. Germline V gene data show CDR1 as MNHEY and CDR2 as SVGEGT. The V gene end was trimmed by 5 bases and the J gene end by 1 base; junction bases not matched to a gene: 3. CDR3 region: CASSPLAGGSYNEQFF. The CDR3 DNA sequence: TGTGCCAGCAGTCCACTAGCGGGAGGATCCTACAATGAGCAGTTCTTC.

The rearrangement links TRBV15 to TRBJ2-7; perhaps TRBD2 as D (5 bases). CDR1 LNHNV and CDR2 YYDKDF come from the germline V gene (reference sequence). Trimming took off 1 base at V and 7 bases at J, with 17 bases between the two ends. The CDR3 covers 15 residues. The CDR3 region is CATSRGAGPSGEQYF. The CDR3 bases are TGTGCCACCAGCAGAGGGGCAGGACCCTCGGGGGAGCAGTACTTC.

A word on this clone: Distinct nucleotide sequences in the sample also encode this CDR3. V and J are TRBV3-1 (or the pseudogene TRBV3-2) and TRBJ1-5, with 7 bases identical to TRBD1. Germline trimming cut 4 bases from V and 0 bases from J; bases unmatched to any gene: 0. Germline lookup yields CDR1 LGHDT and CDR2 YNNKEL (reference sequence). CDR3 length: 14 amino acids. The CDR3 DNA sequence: TGTGCCAGCAGCCCAGGGGGTAGCAATCAGCCCCAGCATTTT. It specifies CASSPGGSNQPQHF.

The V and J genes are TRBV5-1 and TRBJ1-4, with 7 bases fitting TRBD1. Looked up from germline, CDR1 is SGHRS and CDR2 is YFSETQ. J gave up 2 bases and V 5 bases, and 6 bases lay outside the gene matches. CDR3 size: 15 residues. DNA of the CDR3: TGCGCCAGCAGAAAGACAGGGTCCACTAATGAAAAACTGTTTTTT. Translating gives CASRKTGSTNEKLFF.

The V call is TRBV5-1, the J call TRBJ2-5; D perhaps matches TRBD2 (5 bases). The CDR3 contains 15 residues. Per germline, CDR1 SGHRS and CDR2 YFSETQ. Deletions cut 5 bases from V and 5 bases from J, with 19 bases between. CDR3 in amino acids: CASSSGPPAGETQYF. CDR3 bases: TGCGCCAGCAGTTCGGGCCCCCCGGCGGGCGAGACCCAGTACTTC.

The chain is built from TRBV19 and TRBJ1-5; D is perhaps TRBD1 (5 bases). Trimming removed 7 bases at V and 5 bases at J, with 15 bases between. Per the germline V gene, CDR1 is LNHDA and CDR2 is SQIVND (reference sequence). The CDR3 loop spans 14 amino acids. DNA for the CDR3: TGTGCCAGTACCTCGACAAGGGGTGATCAGCCCCAGCATTTT. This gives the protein CASTSTRGDQPQHF. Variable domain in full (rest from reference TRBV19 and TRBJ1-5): DGGITQSPKYLFRKEGQNVTLSCEQNLNHDAMYWYRQDPGQGLRLIYYSQIVNDFQKGDIAEGYSVSREKKESFPLTVTSAQKNPTAFYLCASTSTRGDQPQHFGDGTRLSIL.

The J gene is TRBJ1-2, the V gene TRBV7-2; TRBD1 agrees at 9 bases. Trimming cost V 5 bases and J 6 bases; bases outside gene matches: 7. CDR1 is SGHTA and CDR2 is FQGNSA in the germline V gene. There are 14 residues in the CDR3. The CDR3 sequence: CASSPQDRGNGYTF. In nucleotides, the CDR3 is TGTGCCAGCAGCCCCCAAGACAGGGGGAATGGCTACACCTTC.

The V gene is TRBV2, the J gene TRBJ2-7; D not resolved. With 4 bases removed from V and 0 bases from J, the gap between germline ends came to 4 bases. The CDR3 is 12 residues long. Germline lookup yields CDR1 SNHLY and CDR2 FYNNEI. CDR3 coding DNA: TGTGCCAGCAGTGTCCTCTCCTACGAGCAGTACTTC. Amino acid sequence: CASSVLSYEQYF. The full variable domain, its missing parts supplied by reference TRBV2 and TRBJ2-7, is EPEVTQTPSHQVTQMGQEVILRCVPISNHLYFYWYRQILGQKVEFLVSFYNNEISEKSEIFDDQFSVERPDGSNFTLKIRSTKLEDSAMYFCASSVLSYEQYFGPGTRLTVT.

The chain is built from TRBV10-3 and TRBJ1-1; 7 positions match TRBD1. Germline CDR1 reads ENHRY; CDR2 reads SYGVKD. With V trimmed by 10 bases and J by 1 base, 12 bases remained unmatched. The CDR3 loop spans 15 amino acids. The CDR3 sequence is CATRRRGQENTEAFF. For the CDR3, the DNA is TGTGCCACCCGTCGGAGAGGACAGGAGAACACTGAAGCTTTCTTT.

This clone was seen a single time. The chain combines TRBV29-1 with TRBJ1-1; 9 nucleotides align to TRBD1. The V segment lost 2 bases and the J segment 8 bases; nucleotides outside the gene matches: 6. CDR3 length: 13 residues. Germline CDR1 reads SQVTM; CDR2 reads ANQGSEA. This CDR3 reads CSVERDRDGEAFF. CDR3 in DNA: TGCAGCGTTGAAAGGGACAGGGATGGAGAAGCTTTCTTT.

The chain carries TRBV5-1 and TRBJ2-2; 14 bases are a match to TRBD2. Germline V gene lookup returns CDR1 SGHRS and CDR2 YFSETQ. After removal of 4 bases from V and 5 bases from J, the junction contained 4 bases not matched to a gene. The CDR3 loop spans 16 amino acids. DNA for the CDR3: TGCGCCAGCAGCCTACGGACTAGCGGGGGGACCGGGGAGCTGTTTTTT. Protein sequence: CASSLRTSGGTGELFF.

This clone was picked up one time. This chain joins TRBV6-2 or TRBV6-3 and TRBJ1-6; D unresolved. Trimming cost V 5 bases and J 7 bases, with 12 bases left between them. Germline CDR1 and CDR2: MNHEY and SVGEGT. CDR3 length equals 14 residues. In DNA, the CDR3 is TGTGCCAGCAGTGAGGGCGTTGGCAATTCACCCCTCCACTTT. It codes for CASSEGVGNSPLHF.

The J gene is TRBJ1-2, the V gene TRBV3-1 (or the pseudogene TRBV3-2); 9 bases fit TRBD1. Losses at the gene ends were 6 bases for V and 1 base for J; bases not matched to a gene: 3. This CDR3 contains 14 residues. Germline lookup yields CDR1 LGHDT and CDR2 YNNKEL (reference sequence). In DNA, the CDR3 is TGTGCCAGCAGTCGGACAGGGGTTAACTATGGCTACACCTTC. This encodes CASSRTGVNYGYTF.

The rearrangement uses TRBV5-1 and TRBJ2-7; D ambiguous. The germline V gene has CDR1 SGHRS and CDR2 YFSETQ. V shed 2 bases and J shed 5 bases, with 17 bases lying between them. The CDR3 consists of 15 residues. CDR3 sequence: CASSLVSPGSHEQYF. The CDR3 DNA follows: TGCGCCAGCAGCTTAGTATCCCCAGGTTCCCACGAGCAGTACTTC.

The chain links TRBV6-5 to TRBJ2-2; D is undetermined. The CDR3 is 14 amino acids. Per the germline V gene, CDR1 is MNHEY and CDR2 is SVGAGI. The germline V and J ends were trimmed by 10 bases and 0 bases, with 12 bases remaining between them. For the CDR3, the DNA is TGTGCCACCCTCCGGAGATCGAACACCGGGGAGCTGTTTTTT. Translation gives CATLRRSNTGELFF.

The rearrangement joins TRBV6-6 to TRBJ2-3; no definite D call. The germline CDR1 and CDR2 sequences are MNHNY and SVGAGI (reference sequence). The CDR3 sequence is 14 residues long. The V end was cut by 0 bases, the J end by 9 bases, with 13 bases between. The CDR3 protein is CASSYSTGRLTQYF. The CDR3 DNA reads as TGTGCCAGCAGTTACTCGACTGGCCGTTTGACGCAGTATTTT.

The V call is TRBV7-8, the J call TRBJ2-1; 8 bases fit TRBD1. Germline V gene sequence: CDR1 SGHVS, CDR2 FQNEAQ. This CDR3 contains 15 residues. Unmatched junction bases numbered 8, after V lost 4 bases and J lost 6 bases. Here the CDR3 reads CASSSPGTGFNEQFF. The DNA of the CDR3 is TGTGCCAGCAGCTCCCCCGGGACAGGCTTCAATGAGCAGTTCTTC.

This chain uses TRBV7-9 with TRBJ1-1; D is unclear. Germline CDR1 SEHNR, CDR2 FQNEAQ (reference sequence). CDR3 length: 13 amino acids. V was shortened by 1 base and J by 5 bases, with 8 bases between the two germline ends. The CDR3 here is CASSLEVGTEAFF. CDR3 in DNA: TGTGCCAGCAGCTTAGAAGTCGGGACTGAAGCTTTCTTT. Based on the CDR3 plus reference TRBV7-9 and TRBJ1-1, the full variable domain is DTGVSQNPRHKITKRGQNVTFRCDPISEHNRLYWYRQTLGQGPEFLTYFQNEAQLEKSRLLSDRFSAERPKGSFSTLEIQRTEQGDSAMYLCASSLEVGTEAFFGQGTRLTVV.

The CDR3 protein is CASSDAHPLAGFTDTQYF. CDR3 coding DNA: TGTGCCAGCAGTGATGCCCACCCTTTAGCGGGATTCACAGATACGCAGTATTTT. The chain carries TRBV6-1 and TRBJ2-3; 8 nucleotides match TRBD2. The CDR3 is made up of 18 amino acids. Trimming took 3 bases from V and 2 from J; bases not matched to a gene: 13. Germline CDR1 MNHNS, CDR2 SASEGT.

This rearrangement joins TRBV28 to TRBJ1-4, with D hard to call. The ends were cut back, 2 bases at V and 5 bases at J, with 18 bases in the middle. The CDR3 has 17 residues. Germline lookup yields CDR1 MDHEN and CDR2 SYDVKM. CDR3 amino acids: CASSLMNFVGENEKLFF. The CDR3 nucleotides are TGTGCCAGCAGTTTAATGAACTTCGTGGGAGAGAATGAAAAACTGTTTTTT.

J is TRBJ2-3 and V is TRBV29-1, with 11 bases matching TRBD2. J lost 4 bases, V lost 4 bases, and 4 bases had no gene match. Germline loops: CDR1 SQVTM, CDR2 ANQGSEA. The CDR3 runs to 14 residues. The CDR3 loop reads CSVGLSGGADTQYF. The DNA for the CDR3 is TGCAGCGTTGGCCTTAGCGGGGGGGCAGATACGCAGTATTTT.

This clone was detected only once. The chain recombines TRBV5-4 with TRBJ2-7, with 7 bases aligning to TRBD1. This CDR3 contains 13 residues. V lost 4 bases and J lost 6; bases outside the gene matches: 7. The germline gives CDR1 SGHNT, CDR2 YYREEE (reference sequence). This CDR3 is CASSARDSGEQYF. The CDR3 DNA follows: TGTGCCAGCAGCGCCCGGGACAGCGGCGAGCAGTACTTC.

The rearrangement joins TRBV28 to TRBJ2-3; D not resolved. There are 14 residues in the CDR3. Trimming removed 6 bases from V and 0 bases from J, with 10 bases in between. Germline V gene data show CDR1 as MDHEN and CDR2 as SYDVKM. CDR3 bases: TGTGCCAGCAGGAACCCTACCAGCACAGATACGCAGTATTTT. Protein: CASRNPTSTDTQYF.

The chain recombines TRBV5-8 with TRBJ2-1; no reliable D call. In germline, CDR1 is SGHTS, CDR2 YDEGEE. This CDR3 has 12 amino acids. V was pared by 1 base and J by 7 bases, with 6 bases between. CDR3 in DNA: TGTGCCAGCAGCTTGTTCAGGAATGAGCAGTTCTTC. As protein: CASSLFRNEQFF.

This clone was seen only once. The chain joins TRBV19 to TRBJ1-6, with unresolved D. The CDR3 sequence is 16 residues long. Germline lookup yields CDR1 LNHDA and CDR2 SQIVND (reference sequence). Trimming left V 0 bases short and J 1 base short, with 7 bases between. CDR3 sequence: CASSIETGSYNSPLHF. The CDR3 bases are TGTGCCAGTAGTATAGAGACGGGGTCCTATAATTCACCCCTCCACTTT.

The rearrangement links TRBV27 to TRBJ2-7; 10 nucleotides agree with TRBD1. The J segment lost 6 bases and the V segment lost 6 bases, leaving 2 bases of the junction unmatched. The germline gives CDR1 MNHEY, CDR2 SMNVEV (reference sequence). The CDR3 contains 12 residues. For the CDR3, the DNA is TGTGCCAGCAGCCGGGACAGGGGCGAGCAGTACTTC. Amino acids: CASSRDRGEQYF.

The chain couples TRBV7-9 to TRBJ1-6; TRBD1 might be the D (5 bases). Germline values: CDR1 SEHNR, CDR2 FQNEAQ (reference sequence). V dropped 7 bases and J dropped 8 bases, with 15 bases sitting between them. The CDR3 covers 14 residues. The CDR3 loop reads CASTPPGGDSPLHF. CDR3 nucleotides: TGTGCCAGCACCCCCCCTGGGGGGGATTCACCCCTCCACTTT.

DNA for the CDR3: TGTGCTAGTGCCCACTCTGGCGGCGAGCAGTACTTC. Translating gives CASAHSGGEQYF. The chain uses TRBV12-5 and TRBJ2-7; D remains unclear. Looked up from germline, CDR1 is LGHNT and CDR2 is FRNRAP. V shed 7 bases and J shed 6 bases, with 13 bases lying between them. The CDR3 extends over 12 amino acids.

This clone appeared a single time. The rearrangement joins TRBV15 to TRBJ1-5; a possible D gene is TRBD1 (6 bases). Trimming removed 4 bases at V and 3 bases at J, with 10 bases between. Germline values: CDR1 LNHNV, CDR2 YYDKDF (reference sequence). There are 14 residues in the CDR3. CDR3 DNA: TGTGCCACCAGCACAGACAGGCCCAATCAGCCCCAGCATTTT. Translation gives CATSTDRPNQPQHF.